This T cell receptor beta chain came from a study of blood T cell repertoires in COVID-19. As for the study in general: The cDNA or gDNA used as material had been derived from T cells, B-cell-depleted T cells, or PBMCs.

The germline CDR1 and CDR2 sequences are MNHEY and SMNVEV (reference sequence). Trimming removed 5 bases from V and 4 bases from J; junction bases left unmatched: 13. CDR3 size: 16 residues. Produced via immunoSEQ multiplex PCR; TCRdb's table is partial and in-frame only. The sample consists of roughly 88,000 clones, just over 90% of them appearing once. The sequence was obtained from a woman aged 50 to 60 in a cohort sampled during active COVID-19. The sequencing input was peripheral blood. V and J are TRBV27 and TRBJ1-1; 7 bases fit TRBD1. The CDR3 reads CASSARTGWRGTEAFF. The CDR3 DNA follows: TGTGCCAGCAGTGCCCGGACAGGCTGGAGAGGCACTGAAGCTTTCTTT.